This TCR beta chain stems from a study of blood T cell repertoires in COVID-19. Libraries were prepared by immunoSEQ multiplex PCR; TCRdb keeps only in-frame clonotypes and omits some of them. The repertoire holds about 40,000 clones, roughly nine tenths seen once, with less than 20% in the top ten. Germline lookup yields CDR1 ENHRY and CDR2 SYGVKD. This CDR3 comprises 13 residues. V was cut by 4 bases and J by 5 bases, with 9 bases left in between. The clonotype was recovered from a man aged 65 to 85 with active COVID-19. Sequenced material: peripheral blood. The rearrangement links TRBV10-3 to TRBJ2-1; D is possibly TRBD1 (6 bases). The CDR3, as DNA: TGTGCCATCAGTGGACAGGTGAACAATGAGCAGTTCTTC. The encoded protein is CAISGQVNNEQFF.